This TCR beta chain came from a study of human T cells and chemical hapten exposure. In the case of this clonotype: Its antigen is currently unknown.

Time point denoted: pre-sensitization, week 0. Specified treatment: therapeutic diphenylcyclopropenone sensitization with weekly scalp DPC. RNA extraction used unfractionated whole blood as the source of total RNA. Regarding the study as a whole: With DPC sensitization, TCRs exceeding 1 in 1000 frequency showed no change. All donors were alopecia patients, so their immunity may differ from that of healthy people.

TCRdb recomputed calls from the RACE reads with MiXCR, one row per CDR3 protein. The table has 300,000 to 450,000 distinct CDR3 sequences, 5.5% seen once. The CDR3 spans 15 residues. Germline CDR1 reads LGHDT; CDR2 reads YNNKEL (reference sequence). The germline V and J ends were trimmed by 1 base and 8 bases, with 15 bases remaining between them. V usage is TRBV3-1 and J usage is TRBJ2-1; unclear D gene. The receptor was isolated from a woman between 18 and 29 years old with alopecia areata. Some clones in this sample may be carry-over from other donors' samples. The material was whole blood, obtained in connection with sensitization to the hapten diphenylcyclopropenone (DPC). The CDR3, as DNA: TGTGCCAGCAGCCAAGGGTTTAGCTTTAACGATGAGCAGTTCTTC. Amino acids: CASSQGFSFNDEQFF.